What follows are 18 T cell receptor beta chains derived from one specimen sequenced in a study of T cell clusters in autoimmune cytopenias (dated by TCRdb to about 2019). Reads for this sample came from an Illumina MiSeq. Multiplex PCR with a touch-down protocol amplified TRB rearrangements, with the TRB-A and TRB-B primer pools combined in a single tube. TCRdb reprocessed the reads, and each CDR3 protein sequence is entered once, without DNA. For this sample, the table gives about 3,900 distinct CDR3 sequences. The top ten constitute roughly 14% of the sample. Each sample's TRB amplification started from 250 ng of peripheral blood genomic DNA, which corresponds to approximately 36,000 genome equivalents. Sequencing input: peripheral blood. Receptors were obtained from a human donor with an autoimmune cytopenia or autoimmune hepatitis (not recorded which).

This clonotype is identified as medium-sized from frequency. The rearrangement joins TRBV27 to TRBJ2-7. CDR1 MNHEY and CDR2 SMNVEV come from the germline V gene (reference sequence). The CDR3 has 12 residues. CDR3 loop: CASSLQSYEQYF.

This clonotype shows up as medium-sized (0.01 to 0.1%) by frequency. J is TRBJ1-4 and V is TRBV29-1. Germline V gene data show CDR1 as SQVTM and CDR2 as ANQGSEA. The CDR3 extends over 13 amino acids. CDR3 residues: CSVEAEHNEKLFF.

Frequency places this clonotype as medium-sized (0.01 to 0.1%). The chain has TRBV19 and TRBJ2-3; TCRdb outputs TRBD2, but without DNA this stays unchecked. The CDR3 is made up of 17 amino acids. CDR1 is LNHDA and CDR2 is SQIVND in the germline V gene (reference sequence). The CDR3: CASSLSGSKWGTDTQYF.

This clonotype is identified as medium-sized from frequency. The chain couples TRBV6-5 to TRBJ2-7; TCRdb gives TRBD2 as the D gene, but with no DNA this cannot be confirmed. CDR1 is MNHEY, CDR2 SVGAGI, per germline. CDR3 size: 16 residues. The CDR3 loop reads CASSYALAGGPYEQYF.

This clonotype is medium-sized by frequency. The V call is TRBV19, the J call TRBJ1-1. The CDR3 covers 12 residues. The germline CDR1 and CDR2 sequences are LNHDA and SQIVND (reference sequence). The CDR3 reads CASIGLNTEAFF.

This clonotype ranks as medium-sized in terms of frequency. This chain uses TRBV6-5 with TRBJ1-5; TCRdb indicates TRBD1, and absent DNA this call remains unverified. CDR3 length: 12 amino acids. CDR1 is MNHEY and CDR2 is SVGAGI in the germline V gene. This chain's CDR3 is CASRKGTEPQHF.

The CDR3 spells CASTPGGRFNEKLFF. The gene calls are TRBV19 and TRBJ1-4. The CDR3 runs 15 residues. Germline CDR1 reads LNHDA; CDR2 reads SQIVND (reference sequence).

V is TRBV19 and J is TRBJ1-2; TCRdb lists TRBD1, though no DNA is available to test this call. This CDR3 is 13 amino acids long. Germline CDR1 and CDR2: LNHDA and SQIVND (reference sequence). CDR3 protein: CASIVDRLYGYTF.

This clonotype is labeled medium-sized based on frequency. V usage is TRBV12-3 or TRBV12-4 and J usage is TRBJ2-3; TCRdb gives TRBD2 as the D gene, but with no DNA this cannot be confirmed. The CDR3 is made up of 17 amino acids. The CDR3 here is CASSAGLPGSLTDTQYF.

This clonotype counts as medium-sized by frequency. The genes are TRBV12-3 or TRBV12-4 and TRBJ1-4; TCRdb gives TRBD1 as the D gene, but with no DNA this cannot be confirmed. CDR3 length: 14 residues. The CDR3 sequence is CASRRTGGNEKLFF.

Its frequency marks this clonotype as medium-sized (0.01 to 0.1%). The chain employs TRBV19 and TRBJ2-3; the TCRdb call, TRBD2, lacks DNA for checking. CDR1 is LNHDA and CDR2 is SQIVND in the germline V gene (reference sequence). The CDR3 runs to 14 residues. Here the CDR3 reads CASSPQRGTDTQYF. Variable domain in full (rest from reference TRBV19 and TRBJ2-3): DGGITQSPKYLFRKEGQNVTLSCEQNLNHDAMYWYRQDPGQGLRLIYYSQIVNDFQKGDIAEGYSVSREKKESFPLTVTSAQKNPTAFYLCASSPQRGTDTQYFGPGTRLTVL.

V usage is TRBV6-5 and J usage is TRBJ2-5; TCRdb calls TRBD1, which cannot be checked without DNA. CDR3 length: 15 residues. The V gene's germline CDR1 is MNHEY and CDR2 SVGAGI. The CDR3 loop reads CASSAGTGSPETQYF.

This clonotype is classed as medium-sized by frequency. J is TRBJ1-2 and V is TRBV12-3 or TRBV12-4. The CDR3 runs 12 residues. CDR3 sequence: CASTRGEKGYTF.

Its frequency marks this clonotype as medium-sized (0.01 to 0.1%). The rearrangement uses TRBV30 and TRBJ1-2. The CDR3 is made up of 11 amino acids. Germline V gene data show CDR1 as GTSNPN and CDR2 as SVGIG (reference sequence). This CDR3 is CASMPSYGYTF.

This clonotype is deemed medium-sized (0.01 to 0.1%) by its frequency. This sequence joins TRBV29-1 and TRBJ1-1. CDR3 length: 11 residues. From germline, CDR1 is SQVTM and CDR2 ANQGSEA. CDR3 loop: CSVQGRTEAFF.

This chain links TRBV6-2 or TRBV6-3 with TRBJ2-7. The CDR3 has 11 amino acids. Germline V gene sequence: CDR1 MNHEY, CDR2 SVGEGT. This CDR3 reads CASSSYGKQYF.

By frequency, this clonotype registers medium-sized. This chain connects TRBV30 to TRBJ2-1; TCRdb calls TRBD2, which cannot be checked without DNA. Germline V gene data show CDR1 as GTSNPN and CDR2 as SVGIG (reference sequence). The CDR3 runs 12 residues. The chain's CDR3 is CAWSTGLSGLFF. Filled out from reference TRBV30 and TRBJ2-1, the complete variable domain reads SQTIHQWPATLVQPVGSPLSLECTVEGTSNPNLYWYRQAAGRGLQLLFYSVGIGQISSEVPQNLSASRPQDRQFILSSKKLLLSDSGFYLCAWSTGLSGLFFGPGTRLTVL.

In terms of frequency, this clonotype is medium-sized (0.01 to 0.1%). The rearrangement links TRBV6-5 to TRBJ2-7. CDR1 and CDR2 from the germline V gene are MNHEY and SVGAGI. The CDR3 runs to 12 residues. The CDR3 sequence: CASSYSYYEQYF.